The entry that follows covers one T cell receptor beta chain sequence. Which antigen it targets is not known. Base qualities are not recorded, but no much larger clone differs from it by a single base. These data originate in a study of cytomegalovirus exposure and HLA in healthy donors (TCRdb year 2017). Some background on the complete study: According to an earlier analysis of 587 of the donors, about 180 million T cells yielded 117 million unique TCR beta sequences and 276 Gb of sequence data. Typing coverage varied by locus: about 629-630 donors for A, B, C, DRB1 and DQB1; approximately 500 for DQA1; about 590 for DPA1; around 450 for DPB1. Of the 350 to 450 genotyped donors, 65% to 90% fell in the genetic ancestry cluster associated with self-reported Caucasian donors. In addition to the first cohort of approximately 670 subjects, a separate validation cohort of approximately 130 different subjects was used. An early release that covered more than 550 HLA-typed donors contained about 300 gigabases of sequencing data and tens of millions of unique TCR sequences. Among a few hundred genotyped donors of the cohort, an average of approximately 230,000 unique TCR beta nucleotide sequences were sequenced per donor, 15% to 20% of them non-productive. All discovery cohort repertoires had been generated using a single sequencing platform. The study used immunosequencing to profile the T cell repertoires of 666 subjects and linked those repertoires to cytomegalovirus serostatus. Donor age, sex, ethnicity and CMV serostatus were collected together with the repertoire data. Several DR-DQ haplotypes were handled as single units for association and clustering because linkage in the cohort was strong. The later analysis used no new phenotypic data to find candidate immune exposures, relying instead on TCR beta sequences and their occurrence across donors. An earlier analysis of approximately 630 of the donors applied high-throughput TCR beta sequencing to assess whether each TCR beta V gene segment acted as functional or pseudogenic. HLA typing included class I and class II loci at four-digit resolution. The study combined high-throughput TCR immunosequencing, statistical association of individual TCRs with disease status, and machine learning to predict cytomegalovirus infection status. A later analysis re-analyzed previously published TCR beta repertoires from several hundred donors and added high-resolution HLA genotyping to study TCR occurrence patterns. In a later genetic analysis, genome-wide SNP genotypes for about three fifths of the roughly 670 donors were used, and that subset was treated as a discovery cohort. The aim of the study was to test whether cataloging public T cell receptors could identify signatures of past pathogen exposure.

Receptors were amplified or captured by the immunoSEQ multiplex PCR assay. The multiplex PCR relied on a mix of 60 forward primers for TCR Vbeta segments and 13 reverse primers for TCR Jbeta segments. Amplification of the CDR3 region of rearranged TCR beta genes was performed with a multiplex PCR assay on genomic DNA. On the Illumina HiSeq System, the amplified TCR beta libraries were sequenced as 87-base-pair reads. The paper's processing steps were these. A later analysis tallied 75 million to 95 million unique TCR beta chains across the 600 to 700 repertoires, and some 10 million of those chains were shared by two or more donors. Raw reads were error-corrected and collapsed into unique sequences with a nearest-neighbor algorithm that merged closely related sequences to remove PCR and sequencing errors. V, D and J gene segments were assigned by aligning CDR3 sequences to IMGT reference sequences. For a sequence to be retained, at least a six-nucleotide match to both a V gene segment and a J gene segment was required. Rearrangements were called productive when the CDR3 lacked stop codons and stayed in frame with V and J; all others were non-productive. Following IMGT convention, CDR3 was defined as the stretch from the second conserved V-encoded cysteine up to the conserved J-encoded phenylalanine. In an earlier analysis of 587 of the donors, sequences lacking an unambiguous match to a single V gene segment were excluded. An earlier analysis of 550 to 650 of the donors classified V segments as functional when productive rearrangements were above 56.7% and as segregating when the standard deviation between donors was above 5%. A statistical classification framework was developed to diagnose cytomegalovirus status using the catalog of TCR beta chain sequences. V and J gene assignment, in a later analysis, came from comparing TCR nucleotide sequences with IMGT/GENE-DB human TR gene sequences. The TCRdist pipeline was used in a later analysis to assign CDR3 sequences and most-parsimonious VDJ recombination scenarios. In a later analysis, each TCR beta chain was defined by its CDR3 amino acid sequence together with its V-gene family, and reads lacking a unique V-gene family were excluded. As a way to deal with suspected cross-contamination and a sequencing artifact, a later analysis dropped hundreds of nucleotide sequences that were highly shared and had low generation probability. For each public chain, a later analysis derived a clonal expansion index from normalized ranks of inferred template counts within each repertoire. In a later analysis, generation probabilities were computed using a VDJ recombination model fitted to out-of-frame rearrangements, and the results were checked against IGoR. In a later analysis, hypergeometric tests were used to score TCR-TCR, TCR-HLA and TCR-CMV co-occurrence, with a repertoire-size bias correction applied to TCR pairs. A later analysis estimated false discovery rates by permuting HLA or CMV assignments 20 times. In a later analysis, co-occurring TCRs were grouped with DBSCAN, and TCRdist sequence similarity was added when clustering was performed within HLA-allele-positive subsets. For co-occurrence clustering, repertoires with fewer than 30,000 or more than 120,000 public chains were excluded, along with roughly 5 repertoires with anomalous nucleotide sharing. Sourced from immuneACCESS, this table was stored by TCRdb with only in-frame sequences that have V and J called. A share of the clones is absent; for the studies checked, an unresolved V gene accounts for under half, and the remainder has no known explanation. The D gene and trimming were derived from the DNA, and the V and J assignments and clone size from that table. Present in this sample are about 110,000 clones, 60% to 80% of which were seen just once. Together, the top ten hold less than 3.5% of the sample.

Study-wide findings and limitations: HLA typing was unavailable for some donors at each locus, so association tests used only the typed subset. Sequencing depth was assumed to be roughly uniform across donors in the presence/absence analyses, though that assumption may not hold. Because counts were too low, approximately 15 rarely observed V segments, including chromosome 9 orphons, were excluded from the earlier analysis of several hundred of the donors. Because the 87-base-pair reads could not distinguish some IMGT-functional V segments, including TRBV6-2 and TRBV6-3, those segments were excluded. This cohort had only TCR beta chains sequenced, and the lack of alpha or paired-chain data limited which features could be detected. An association between a missense DCLRE1C variant and V-gene and J-gene trimming of TCR beta chains was found in a later genetic analysis and replicated in an independent cohort. According to a later genetic analysis, donors in an Asian-associated ancestry cluster had fewer N-insertions in productive TCRs than the approximately 630-donor mean. Linkage disequilibrium might explain the correlated functional status among segregating V segments, but an unknown experimental factor could not be ruled out. While some public TCRs were present in many individuals, most TCR sequences turned up only very rarely across donors. A cluster of highly shared sequence variants was judged likely to represent a technical artifact of the sequencing pipeline. An earlier analysis of around 600 of the donors showed that most TCR beta V segments appeared in productive rearrangements either about 87% or about 30% of the time, which broadly matched IMGT annotations. A few of the identified cytomegalovirus-associated TCR beta chains were confirmed in vitro to be specific for cytomegalovirus antigens. Strong co-occurrence of HLA alleles, especially DR and DQ, made assigning TCR associations to individual alleles difficult. The study gave a list of more than 150 TCR beta chains associated with cytomegalovirus. A later analysis found that TCR association rates varied across HLA loci, with DRB1 alleles showing the most associated TCRs and HLA-C alleles the fewest. Compared with equally common non-associated chains, HLA-associated TCR beta chains in a later analysis were more clonally expanded and had lower generation probabilities. A further reported finding was that TCR beta sequences accurately predicted the HLA-A and HLA-B alleles for most subjects in the first cohort. In a later analysis, several top co-occurrence clusters were reported to appear linked to parvovirus B19, influenza, CMV and Epstein-Barr virus. A later analysis associated 16,951 TCR beta sequences with specific HLA alleles at a false discovery rate of 0.05. A later analysis found that most CMV-associated TCR beta chains appeared HLA-restricted, with HLA associations seemingly driven largely by CMV exposure. The authors suggested that the approach could potentially be extended to other disease states and immunological phenotypes. Cytomegalovirus status was reported to be diagnosed by the classifier with high specificity and sensitivity in both the original and validation cohorts. Immune exposure information for the cohort was limited to CMV serostatus.

The cohort comprised under 700 healthy bone marrow donors. All cohort members were sampled while nominally healthy, although unrecorded immune exposures were likely present. The donor tested CMV seronegative and was one of the 352 seronegative cohort members. Each donor provided a peripheral blood sample, and peripheral blood mononuclear cells were used for TCR beta sequencing. The Qiagen DNeasy Blood Extraction Kit was used to extract genomic DNA from the blood cell samples. V trim: 4 bases; J trim: 0 bases; unmatched bases: 13. The CDR1 and CDR2 encoded by the germline V gene are SGHRS and YFSETQ. There are 18 amino acids in the CDR3, from cysteine to phenylalanine inclusive. Only the CDR3 part of the read is kept: 54 bases, read in frame from the first base.

The receptor was derived from a female donor in good health and CMV-seronegative. The sequence links TRBV5-1 to TRBJ2-7; 10 junctional bases match TRBD2. Material for sequencing was PBMCs. The CDR3 here reads CASSLSRTSGQSSYEQYF. The nucleotide sequence reads TGCGCCAGCAGCCTCTCCCGGACTAGCGGCCAGAGCTCCTACGAGCAGTACTTC.